This is a list of T cell receptor beta chains from one sample in a study of shared clonotypes between healthy human individuals. This table comes from immunoSEQ multiplex PCR, and its TCRdb copy is limited to in-frame clones, with some not included. The sample lists 1.5 million to 2.5 million clones, roughly 95% occurring once. Source material: naive CD8+ T cells sorted from blood. All receptors come from a man younger than 35 in good health. Each CDR3 is given with its conserved first and last residue. D genes are given only for firm matches. Clone size is given for some rows only: seen once, a few or many times, or a class if the clone is expanded.

d_gene: .; v_gene: TRBV4-1; j_gene: TRBJ2-7; abundance: .; CDR3nt: TGCGCCAGCAGCCAAATGGGCGCCTACGAGCAGTACTTC; CDR3aa: CASSQMGAYEQYF
d_gene: TRBD2; v_gene: TRBV4-1; j_gene: TRBJ2-7; abundance: once; CDR3nt: TGCGCCAGCAGCCAAGATGCAGCGGGGGGTTCCTACGAGCAGTACTTC; CDR3aa: CASSQDAAGGSYEQYF
d_gene: TRBD1; v_gene: TRBV6-1; j_gene: TRBJ2-5; abundance: .; CDR3nt: TGTGCCAGCAGTGAAGCGGGGACAGGACTGCAAGAGACCCAGTACTTC; CDR3aa: CASSEAGTGLQETQYF
d_gene: .; v_gene: TRBV2; j_gene: TRBJ1-5; abundance: .; CDR3nt: TGTGCCAGCACCCAGGGAACAGGGTCCATAATAGAAGGCAATCAGCCCCAGCATTTT; CDR3aa: CASTQGTGSIIEGNQPQHF
d_gene: TRBD2; v_gene: TRBV27; j_gene: TRBJ2-3; abundance: .; CDR3nt: TGTGCCAGCAGTTTGGCTAGCGGGAGTATAGATACGCAGTATTTT; CDR3aa: CASSLASGSIDTQYF
d_gene: TRBD1; v_gene: TRBV7-3; j_gene: TRBJ2-1; abundance: .; CDR3nt: TGTGCCAGCAGCATCGGACAGGGGTTTTACAATGAGCAGTTCTTC; CDR3aa: CASSIGQGFYNEQFF
d_gene: .; v_gene: TRBV7-9; j_gene: TRBJ2-3; abundance: .; CDR3nt: TGTGCCAGCAGCTTAGCCCTTGCGGATACGCAGTATTTT; CDR3aa: CASSLALADTQYF
d_gene: TRBD1; v_gene: TRBV9; j_gene: TRBJ2-5; abundance: .; CDR3nt: TGTGCCAGCAGCGTCTCCATGGGACAGGGCCAAGAGACCCAGTACTTC; CDR3aa: CASSVSMGQGQETQYF
d_gene: TRBD1; v_gene: TRBV27; j_gene: TRBJ2-7; abundance: .; CDR3nt: TGTGCCAGCAGTTTCCTGACGCCGACAGGGGGCGGGGGTGAGCAGTACTTC; CDR3aa: CASSFLTPTGGGGEQYF
d_gene: TRBD2; v_gene: TRBV5-1; j_gene: TRBJ2-3; abundance: .; CDR3nt: TGCGCCAGCAGCCACGGGACTAGCGGTCTCACAGATACGCAGTATTTT; CDR3aa: CASSHGTSGLTDTQYF
d_gene: .; v_gene: TRBV2; j_gene: TRBJ2-3; abundance: .; CDR3nt: TGTGCCAGCAGTCCAGCGGGCCCCAGCACAGATACGCAGTATTTT; CDR3aa: CASSPAGPSTDTQYF
d_gene: TRBD1; v_gene: TRBV4-1; j_gene: TRBJ2-7; abundance: .; CDR3nt: TGCGCCAGCAGCCCAAAACAGGGGGCAGGTGGGGAGCAGTACTTC; CDR3aa: CASSPKQGAGGEQYF
d_gene: .; v_gene: TRBV4-3; j_gene: TRBJ2-7; abundance: .; CDR3nt: TGCGCCAGCAGCCGAGCATCGGGGGACGAGCAGTACTTC; CDR3aa: CASSRASGDEQYF
d_gene: .; v_gene: TRBV9; j_gene: TRBJ1-1; abundance: .; CDR3nt: TGTGCCAGCAGCAGGGACGAGGGTCCCTATACGAACACTGAAGCTTTCTTT; CDR3aa: CASSRDEGPYTNTEAFF
d_gene: .; v_gene: TRBV4-1; j_gene: TRBJ2-5; abundance: .; CDR3nt: TGCGCCAGCAGCCAAGCAACCTCGGGGGAGACCCAGTACTTC; CDR3aa: CASSQATSGETQYF
d_gene: TRBD2; v_gene: TRBV5-1; j_gene: TRBJ2-5; abundance: .; CDR3nt: TGCGCCAGCAGCTTGGCAAGCGGGGGGGCGCTCGAGACCCAGTACTTC; CDR3aa: CASSLASGGALETQYF
d_gene: TRBD1; v_gene: TRBV6-6; j_gene: TRBJ2-1; abundance: once; CDR3nt: TGTGCCAGCAGCGGACCGGGACAGGGGGTTATAGAGCAGTTCTTC; CDR3aa: CASSGPGQGVIEQFF
d_gene: TRBD2; v_gene: TRBV7-7; j_gene: TRBJ2-5; abundance: .; CDR3nt: TGTGCTAGCAGCTTAGACGCGGTAGCGGGGGAGACCCAGTACTTC; CDR3aa: CASSLDAVAGETQYF
d_gene: .; v_gene: TRBV9; j_gene: TRBJ2-5; abundance: .; CDR3nt: TGTGCCAGCAGCGAGAGCGCGGGTGTGACCCAGTACTTC; CDR3aa: CASSESAGVTQYF
d_gene: .; v_gene: TRBV9; j_gene: TRBJ2-3; abundance: .; CDR3nt: TGTGCCAGCAGCGTAGACGACACTAGCACAGATACGCAGTATTTT; CDR3aa: CASSVDDTSTDTQYF
d_gene: .; v_gene: TRBV7-2; j_gene: TRBJ2-3; abundance: .; CDR3nt: TGTGCCAGCAGCTTAGAGGGGGATACTAGCACAGATACGCAGTATTTT; CDR3aa: CASSLEGDTSTDTQYF
d_gene: .; v_gene: TRBV14; j_gene: TRBJ2-3; abundance: .; CDR3nt: TGTGCCAGCAGCCACCCCGCGGATACGCAGTATTTT; CDR3aa: CASSHPADTQYF
d_gene: .; v_gene: TRBV5-1; j_gene: TRBJ2-6; abundance: .; CDR3nt: TGCGCCAGCAGCCCTGTGGGGGCCGGGGCCAACGTCCTGACTTTC; CDR3aa: CASSPVGAGANVLTF
d_gene: .; v_gene: TRBV19; j_gene: TRBJ1-1; abundance: .; CDR3nt: TGTGCCAGTAGTATAGGAGGTTTTTCCACTGAAGCTTTCTTT; CDR3aa: CASSIGGFSTEAFF
d_gene: .; v_gene: TRBV7-9; j_gene: TRBJ1-4; abundance: .; CDR3nt: TGTGCCAGCAGCTTAGGGCCAGGTCCTAAACTCGGAACTAATGAAAAACTGTTTTTT; CDR3aa: CASSLGPGPKLGTNEKLFF
d_gene: .; v_gene: TRBV2; j_gene: TRBJ1-1; abundance: .; CDR3nt: TGTGCCAGCAGTGAAGAGACGATTGGGGGCATCACTGAAGCTTTCTTT; CDR3aa: CASSEETIGGITEAFF
d_gene: .; v_gene: TRBV7-9; j_gene: TRBJ2-3; abundance: .; CDR3nt: TGTGCCAGCAGCTTAGTCAGTCAGCCAGATACGCAGTATTTT; CDR3aa: CASSLVSQPDTQYF
d_gene: .; v_gene: TRBV7-7; j_gene: TRBJ2-7; abundance: .; CDR3nt: TGTGCTAGCAGCTTAGGAGTGGGGGCGAATTACGAGCAGTACTTC; CDR3aa: CASSLGVGANYEQYF
d_gene: .; v_gene: TRBV7-2; j_gene: TRBJ1-2; abundance: .; CDR3nt: TGTGCCAGCAGCTTAGAGGACAGTCTCCAGTTTTATGGCTACACCTTC; CDR3aa: CASSLEDSLQFYGYTF
d_gene: .; v_gene: TRBV2; j_gene: TRBJ1-1; abundance: .; CDR3nt: TGTGCCAGCAGTGGCGGCCAGGGCGTCGCTGAAGCTTTCTTT; CDR3aa: CASSGGQGVAEAFF
d_gene: .; v_gene: TRBV27; j_gene: TRBJ1-4; abundance: .; CDR3nt: TGTGCCAGCAGTTACAGCTCAGGGGAAACTAATGAAAAACTGTTTTTT; CDR3aa: CASSYSSGETNEKLFF
d_gene: .; v_gene: TRBV9; j_gene: TRBJ2-5; abundance: .; CDR3nt: TGTGCCAGCAGCGTATCGACTTTTAAAGAGACCCAGTACTTC; CDR3aa: CASSVSTFKETQYF
d_gene: .; v_gene: TRBV11-2; j_gene: TRBJ2-1; abundance: few; CDR3nt: TGTGCCAGCAGTCTCGGGACTCCCGCGTACAATGAGCAGTTCTTC; CDR3aa: CASSLGTPAYNEQFF
d_gene: .; v_gene: TRBV23-1; j_gene: TRBJ1-3; abundance: .; CDR3nt: TGCGCCAGCAGACTTCAGTCGTCCGGACCCGTTGGAAACACCATATATTTT; CDR3aa: CASRLQSSGPVGNTIYF
d_gene: .; v_gene: TRBV28; j_gene: TRBJ2-2; abundance: .; CDR3nt: TGTGCCAGCAGTTTAAGGGGGGGCCCCGGGGAGCTGTTTTTT; CDR3aa: CASSLRGGPGELFF
d_gene: .; v_gene: TRBV9; j_gene: TRBJ1-2; abundance: .; CDR3nt: TGTGCCAGCAGCGGGATCAGAGAAGGCACAGGGCGTATTGCCTACTATGGCTACACCTTC; CDR3aa: CASSGIREGTGRIAYYGYTF
d_gene: TRBD1; v_gene: TRBV2; j_gene: TRBJ2-7; abundance: .; CDR3nt: TGTGCCAGCAGGGGGGACAGTTCGAGGGAGCAGTACTTC; CDR3aa: CASRGDSSREQYF
d_gene: TRBD2; v_gene: TRBV9; j_gene: TRBJ2-5; abundance: .; CDR3nt: TGTGCCAGCAGCGAGGACGGGGGGGCCGGTGAGACCCAGTACTTC; CDR3aa: CASSEDGGAGETQYF